This record concerns one TCR beta chain sequence. The antigen is undetermined. Sequencing used immunoSEQ multiplex PCR; TCRdb keeps in-frame clones, though not all of them. The sample yields about 2.2 million clones, around 93% seen once. This specimen comes from a study of shared clonotypes between healthy human individuals. General study findings and limits: Naive subsets usually exceeded memory subsets in estimated richness.

CDR1 and CDR2 from the germline V gene are SEHNR and FQNEAQ (reference sequence). The CDR3 is 19 amino acids. Trimming left V 7 bases short and J 0 bases short, with 22 bases between. Naivety among CD8 cells was defined by CD45RO negativity and positive CCR7 selection, thereby excluding terminally differentiated effector memory CD45RA+ cells. Sequencing was performed on naive CD8+ T cells from PBMCs. The sequence was collected from a man aged 18 to 30 in good health. Some clones in this sample may be carry-over from other donors' samples. The chain recombines TRBV7-9 with TRBJ2-6; unclear D gene. The CDR3 DNA is TGTGCCAGCAACCCTGTTATGAGCCTTACCCCCTCTGGGGCCAACGTCCTGACTTTC. Translating it yields CASNPVMSLTPSGANVLTF.